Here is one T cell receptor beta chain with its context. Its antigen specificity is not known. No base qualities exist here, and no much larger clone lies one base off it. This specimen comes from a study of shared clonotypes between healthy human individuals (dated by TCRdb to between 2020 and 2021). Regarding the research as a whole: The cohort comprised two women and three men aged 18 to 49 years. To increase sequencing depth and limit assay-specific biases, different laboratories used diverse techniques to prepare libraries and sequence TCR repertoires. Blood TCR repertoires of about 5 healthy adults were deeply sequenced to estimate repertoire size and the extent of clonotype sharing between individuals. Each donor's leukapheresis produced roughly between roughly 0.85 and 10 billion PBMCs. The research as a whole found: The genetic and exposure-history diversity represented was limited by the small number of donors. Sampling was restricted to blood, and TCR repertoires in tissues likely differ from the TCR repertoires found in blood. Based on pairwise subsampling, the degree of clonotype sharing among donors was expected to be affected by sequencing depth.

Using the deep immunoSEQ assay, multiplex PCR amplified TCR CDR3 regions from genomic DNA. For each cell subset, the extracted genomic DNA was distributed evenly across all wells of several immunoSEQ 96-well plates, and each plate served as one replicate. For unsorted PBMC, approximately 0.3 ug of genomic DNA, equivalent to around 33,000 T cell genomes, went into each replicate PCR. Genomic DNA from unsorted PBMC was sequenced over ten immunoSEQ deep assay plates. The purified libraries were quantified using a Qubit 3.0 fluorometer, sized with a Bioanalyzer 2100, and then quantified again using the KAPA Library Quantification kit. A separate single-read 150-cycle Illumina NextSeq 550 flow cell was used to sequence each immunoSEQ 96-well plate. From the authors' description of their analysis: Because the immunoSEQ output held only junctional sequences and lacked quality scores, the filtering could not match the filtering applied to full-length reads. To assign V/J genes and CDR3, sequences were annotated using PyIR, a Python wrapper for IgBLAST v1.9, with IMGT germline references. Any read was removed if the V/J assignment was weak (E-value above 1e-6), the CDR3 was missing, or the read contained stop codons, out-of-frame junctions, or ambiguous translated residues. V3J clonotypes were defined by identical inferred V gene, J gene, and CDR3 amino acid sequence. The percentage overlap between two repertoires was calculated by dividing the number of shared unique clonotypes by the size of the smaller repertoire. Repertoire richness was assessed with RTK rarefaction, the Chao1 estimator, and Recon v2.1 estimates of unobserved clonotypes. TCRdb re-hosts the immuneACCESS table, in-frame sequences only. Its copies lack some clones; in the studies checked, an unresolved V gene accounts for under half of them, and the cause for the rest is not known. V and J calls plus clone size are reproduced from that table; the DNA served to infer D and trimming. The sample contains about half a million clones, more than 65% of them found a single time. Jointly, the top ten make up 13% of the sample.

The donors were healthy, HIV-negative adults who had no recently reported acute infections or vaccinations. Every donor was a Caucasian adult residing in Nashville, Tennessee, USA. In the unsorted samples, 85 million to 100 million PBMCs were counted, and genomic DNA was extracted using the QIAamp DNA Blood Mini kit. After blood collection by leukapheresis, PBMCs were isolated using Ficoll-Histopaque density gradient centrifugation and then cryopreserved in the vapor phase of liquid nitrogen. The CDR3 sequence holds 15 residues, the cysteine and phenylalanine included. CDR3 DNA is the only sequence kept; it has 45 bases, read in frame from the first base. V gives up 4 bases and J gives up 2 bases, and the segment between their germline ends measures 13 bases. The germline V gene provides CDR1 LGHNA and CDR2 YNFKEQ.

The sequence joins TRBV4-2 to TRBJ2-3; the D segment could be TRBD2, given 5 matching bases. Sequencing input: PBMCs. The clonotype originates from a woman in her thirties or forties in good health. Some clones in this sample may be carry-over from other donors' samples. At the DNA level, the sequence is TGTGCCAGCAGCCGTGAGGAGGCACACACAGATACGCAGTATTTT. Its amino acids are CASSREEAHTDTQYF.